The clone carrying this T cell receptor beta chain has a count of ten or more. Its cognate antigen is unknown. This entry is derived from a study of CD8+CD57+ T cells in acquired aplastic anemia. Overall study context: The DNA of sorted CD4+ and CD8+ cells averaged approximately 3.4 ug. Average CD4+ read depth in healthy donors was around 10 million reads.

General observations from the study: Found in both controls and patients were some 31 CD8+ CDR3 sequences. Patients did not significantly differ from controls in CD8+ Simpson's diversity.

Trimming shortened V by 4 bases and J by 6 bases, and 15 bases separated the two germline ends. Germline loops: CDR1 LNHNV, CDR2 YYDKDF (reference sequence). This CDR3 contains 14 residues. TCR beta VDJ and CDR3 profiles were obtained from a genomic DNA template. TCRdb re-called the reads with MiXCR, one entry per CDR3 protein. In the table there are around 68,000 distinct CDR3 sequences, approximately 51% of which are singletons. The receptor was isolated from a human donor in good health, serving as a control. V gene TRBV15 combines with J gene TRBJ1-1, with D possibly TRBD1 on 5 matching bases. The sequenced material came from sorted CD4+, CD8+, or CD8+CD57+ T cells (not recorded which) from PBMCs. This CDR3 reads CATSTPRVGPEAFF. The CDR3 DNA reads as TGTGCCACCAGCACCCCCAGGGTGGGTCCTGAAGCTTTCTTT.